This T cell receptor (beta chain) was sequenced in a study of blood T cell repertoires in COVID-19. Whole-study context: The analysed material was cDNA or gDNA that came from T cells, B-cell-depleted T cells, or PBMCs.

Unmatched junction bases numbered 5, after V lost 3 bases and J lost 15 bases. The length of the CDR3 is 11 residues. Germline lookup yields CDR1 LNHDA and CDR2 SQIVND (reference sequence). Self-reported history from a screening survey and questionnaire set each donor's cohort. Generated by immunoSEQ multiplex PCR, the TCRdb table keeps only in-frame clones and is missing some. The table has around 200,000 clones, about 86% seen once; the top ten hold approximately 4%. The sample comprised PBMCs or T cells enriched from blood (not recorded which). The source is a woman aged 25 to 39 who had been exposed to COVID-19. The chain links TRBV19 to TRBJ2-1, with 7 bases that match TRBD2. In DNA, the CDR3 is TGTGCCAGTAGTATGTTGGGACTAAGGTTCTTC. Translated: CASSMLGLRFF.